This T cell receptor beta chain is from a study of OX40 agonist ivuxolimab in advanced cancers. Study in general: Three patients had partial responses: one hepatocellular carcinoma, two cutaneous melanoma. Study-wide points: Clonal expansion from baseline to week 6 occurred in both CD4+ and CD8+ T cells. CD8+ T cells showed, on average, more clonal expansion than CD4+ cells.

The CDR3 is 15 amino acids. The V and J ends lost 3 bases and 1 base respectively, with 9 bases between them. In germline, CDR1 is KGHSH, CDR2 LQKENI. Sequencing was performed with immunoSEQ multiplex PCR; in TCRdb, only in-frame clones are kept and a portion is missing. This table has 90,000 or so clones, under 95% appearing once. This clone was observed a few times. Its matching antigen is unknown. The rearrangement links TRBV18 to TRBJ2-2; D gene unclear. The source of this sequence is an adult with an advanced solid tumor such as melanoma, head and neck, liver or kidney cancer. Sequencing was performed on CD4+ or CD8+ T cells sorted from blood, taken in a trial of the OX40 agonist ivuxolimab. CDR3 sequence (DNA): TGTGCCAGCTCACCCCGGGCAGAGAACACCGGGGAGCTGTTTTTT. This gives the protein CASSPRAENTGELFF.